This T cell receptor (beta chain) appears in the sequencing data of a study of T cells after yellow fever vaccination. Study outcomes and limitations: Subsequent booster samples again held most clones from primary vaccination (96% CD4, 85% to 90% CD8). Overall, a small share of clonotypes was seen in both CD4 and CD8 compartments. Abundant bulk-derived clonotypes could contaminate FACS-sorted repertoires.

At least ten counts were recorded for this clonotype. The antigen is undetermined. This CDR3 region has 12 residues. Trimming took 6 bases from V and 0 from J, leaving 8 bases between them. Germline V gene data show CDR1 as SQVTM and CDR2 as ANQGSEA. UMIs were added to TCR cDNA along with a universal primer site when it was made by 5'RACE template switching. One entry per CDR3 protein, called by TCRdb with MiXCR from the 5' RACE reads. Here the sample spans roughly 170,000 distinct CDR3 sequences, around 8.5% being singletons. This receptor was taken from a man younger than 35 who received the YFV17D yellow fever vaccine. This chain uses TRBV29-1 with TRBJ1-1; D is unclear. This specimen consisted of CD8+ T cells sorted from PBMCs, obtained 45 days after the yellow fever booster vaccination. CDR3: CSVAVMNTEAFF. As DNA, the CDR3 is TGCAGCGTCGCAGTTATGAACACTGAAGCTTTCTTT.